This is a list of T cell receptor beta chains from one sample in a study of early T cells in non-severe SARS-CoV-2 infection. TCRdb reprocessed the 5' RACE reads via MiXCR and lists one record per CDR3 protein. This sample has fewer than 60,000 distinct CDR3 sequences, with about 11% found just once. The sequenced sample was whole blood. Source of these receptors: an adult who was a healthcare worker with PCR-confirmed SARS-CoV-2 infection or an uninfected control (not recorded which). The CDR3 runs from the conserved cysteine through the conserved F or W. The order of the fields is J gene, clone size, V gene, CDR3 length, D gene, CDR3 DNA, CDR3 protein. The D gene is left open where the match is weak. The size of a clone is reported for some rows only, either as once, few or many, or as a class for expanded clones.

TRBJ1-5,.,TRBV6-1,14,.,TGTGCCACCACGGGGAGGGTGTCGTTTCAGCCCCAGCATTTT,CATTGRVSFQPQHF
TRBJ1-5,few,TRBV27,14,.,TGTGCCAGCAGTTTTTCGGGGGAAAATCAGCCCCAGCATTTT,CASSFSGENQPQHF
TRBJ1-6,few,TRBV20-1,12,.,TGCAGTGCTAGAGATGGCTATTCACCCCTCCACTTT,CSARDGYSPLHF
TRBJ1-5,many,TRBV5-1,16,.,TGCGCCAGCATGTGGCAGGGGCTACGAGGCAATCAGCCCCAGCATTTT,CASMWQGLRGNQPQHF
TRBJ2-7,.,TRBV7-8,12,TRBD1,TGTGCCTCCTCTGGACAGGTTTACGAGCAGTACTTC,CASSGQVYEQYF
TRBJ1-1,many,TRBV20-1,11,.,TGCAGTGCTCGAAAGGACAGTGAAGCTTTCTTT,CSARKDSEAFF
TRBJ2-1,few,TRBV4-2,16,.,TGTGCCAGCAGCCCTTTGTCTAGCGCCTCCTACAATGAGCAGTTCTTC,CASSPLSSASYNEQFF
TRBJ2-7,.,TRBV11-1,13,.,TGTGCCAGCAGCTTAGGCGAGGGCTACGAGCAGTACTTC,CASSLGEGYEQYF
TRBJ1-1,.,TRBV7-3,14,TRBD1,TGTGCCAGCAGCCAAGGGACAGGGACGACTGAAGCTTTCTTT,CASSQGTGTTEAFF
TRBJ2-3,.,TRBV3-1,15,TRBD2,TGTGCCAGCAGCCAGAGCGGGGCGCCCACAGATACGCAGTATTTT,CASSQSGAPTDTQYF
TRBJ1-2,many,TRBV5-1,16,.,TGCGCCAGCAGCCTGGATCCTTCTACAGGGAACTATGGCTACACCTTC,CASSLDPSTGNYGYTF
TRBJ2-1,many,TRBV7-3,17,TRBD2,TGTGCCAGCAGCTTCCCCAGGCCTAGCGGCACCTACAATGAGCAGTTCTTC,CASSFPRPSGTYNEQFF
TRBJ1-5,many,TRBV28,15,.,TGTGCCAGCCATCAACAGGGCATCGGCAATCAGCCCCAGCATTTT,CASHQQGIGNQPQHF
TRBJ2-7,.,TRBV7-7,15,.,TGTGCTAGCAGCCCCGACCGCGGGACAGCATACGAGCAGTACTTC,CASSPDRGTAYEQYF
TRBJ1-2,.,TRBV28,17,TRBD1,TGTGCCAGCAGTTTATCCTCGTTAACAGGGGGCCTCTATGGCTACACCTTC,CASSLSSLTGGLYGYTF
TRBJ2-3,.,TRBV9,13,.,TGTGCCAGCAGCATAGGGTTCACAGATACGCAGTATTTT,CASSIGFTDTQYF
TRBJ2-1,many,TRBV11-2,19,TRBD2,TGTGCCAGCAGCTTCAATGGACTAGCGGGAGGATCTTCCTACAATGAGCAGTTCTTC,CASSFNGLAGGSSYNEQFF
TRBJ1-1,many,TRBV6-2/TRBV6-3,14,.,TGTGCCAGCAGTTACTCGCAGGGAGGGACTGAAGCTTTCTTT,CASSYSQGGTEAFF
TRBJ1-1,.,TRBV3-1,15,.,TGTGCCAGCAGCCTCCCATGGGGGCGGGACACTGAAGCTTTCTTT,CASSLPWGRDTEAFF
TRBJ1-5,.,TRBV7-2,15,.,TGTGCCAGCAGCTTAGTCGACAGCTTCAATCAGCCCCAGCATTTT,CASSLVDSFNQPQHF
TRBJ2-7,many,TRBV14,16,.,TGTGCCAGCAGCCAAGGGCTAACGTCCCTAGGGGCCGAGCAGTACTTC,CASSQGLTSLGAEQYF
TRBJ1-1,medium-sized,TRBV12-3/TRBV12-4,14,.,TGTGCCAGCAGGCTCGGGACACTGAACACTGAAGCTTTCTTT,CASRLGTLNTEAFF
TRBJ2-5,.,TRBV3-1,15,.,TGTGCCAGCAGCCCGCGGATGGGACCTCAAGAGACCCAGTACTTC,CASSPRMGPQETQYF
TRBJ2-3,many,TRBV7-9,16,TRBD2,TGTGCCAGCAGCTTAAGAGCGGGGTCAAGCACAGATACGCAGTATTTT,CASSLRAGSSTDTQYF
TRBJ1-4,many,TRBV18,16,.,TGTGCCAGCTCACCGCGGGGAGGAGGAGGAAATGAAAAACTGTTTTTT,CASSPRGGGGNEKLFF
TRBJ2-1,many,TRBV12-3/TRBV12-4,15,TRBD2,TGTGCCAGCAGTTCCAGCGGGGGGGGCCTCAATGAGCAGTTCTTC,CASSSSGGGLNEQFF
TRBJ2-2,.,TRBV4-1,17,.,TGCGCCAGCAACCGGGGCGGCTCGGGGGCGAACACCGGGGAGCTGTTTTTT,CASNRGGSGANTGELFF
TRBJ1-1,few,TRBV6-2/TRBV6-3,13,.,TGTGCCAGCAGTCCTCATGGAGTGAATGAAGCTTTCTTT,CASSPHGVNEAFF
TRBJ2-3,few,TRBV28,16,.,TGTGCCAGCAGTTTATTCCCCCAGGGAAGCCCAGATACGCAGTATTTT,CASSLFPQGSPDTQYF
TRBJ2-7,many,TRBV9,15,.,TGTGCCAGCAGCCCTCCGGGCCTGGTTGAAGGGGAGCAGTACTTC,CASSPPGLVEGEQYF
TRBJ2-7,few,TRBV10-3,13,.,TGTGCCATCAGCATCGACAGAGCCTACGAGCAGTACTTC,CAISIDRAYEQYF
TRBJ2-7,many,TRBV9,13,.,TGTGCCAGCAGCGTAGATGGGTACTACGAGCAGTACTTC,CASSVDGYYEQYF
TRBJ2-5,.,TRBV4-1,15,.,TGCGCCAGCAGCCAAGTGGGGGCGGGCCAAGAGACCCAGTACTTC,CASSQVGAGQETQYF
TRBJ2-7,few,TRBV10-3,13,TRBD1,TGTGCCATCAGTGAAACAGGGGGCTACGAGCAGTACTTC,CAISETGGYEQYF
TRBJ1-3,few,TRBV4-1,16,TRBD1,TGCGCCAGCAGCCAAGGGACAGGGATCTCTGGAAACACCATATATTTT,CASSQGTGISGNTIYF
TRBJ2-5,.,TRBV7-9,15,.,TGTGCCAGCAGCCCCTCCGTGGGGTACCAAGAGACCCAGTACTTC,CASSPSVGYQETQYF
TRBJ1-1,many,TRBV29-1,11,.,TGCAGCGTTTCTGTGAACACTGAAGCTTTCTTT,CSVSVNTEAFF
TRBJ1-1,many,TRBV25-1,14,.,TGTGCCAGCAGTGAGGTCAGCCCGAACACTGAAGCTTTCTTT,CASSEVSPNTEAFF
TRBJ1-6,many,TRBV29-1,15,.,TGCAGCGTCCAAGAGGGGGGAGTAGGGAATTCACCCCTCCACTTT,CSVQEGGVGNSPLHF
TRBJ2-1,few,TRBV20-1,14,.,TGCAGTGCTAACGGGGGTATAAGTCCTGTTGAGCAGTTCTTC,CSANGGISPVEQFF
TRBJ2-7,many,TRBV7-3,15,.,TGTGCCAGCAGCCCCCAAAGTGGGGGGTTGTACGAGCAGTACTTC,CASSPQSGGLYEQYF
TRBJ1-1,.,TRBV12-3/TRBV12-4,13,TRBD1,TGTGCCAGCAGTTCTACAGGGGGCACTGAAGCTTTCTTT,CASSSTGGTEAFF
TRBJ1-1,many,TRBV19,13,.,TGTGCCAGTAGGCAGGGGACCAACACTGAAGCTTTCTTT,CASRQGTNTEAFF
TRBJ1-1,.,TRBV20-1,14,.,TGCAGTGCTAGAGATCAATTGGGTCACACTGAAGCTTTCTTT,CSARDQLGHTEAFF
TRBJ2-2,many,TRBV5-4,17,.,TGTGCCAGCAGCCCCCGCGGGGCAGGGGTAAACACCGGGGAGCTGTTTTTT,CASSPRGAGVNTGELFF
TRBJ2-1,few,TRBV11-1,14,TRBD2,TGTGCCAGCAGCTTAAAGGGACTAGCTAAGGCCCAGTTCTTC,CASSLKGLAKAQFF
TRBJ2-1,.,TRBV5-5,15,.,TGTGCCAGCAGCTTGGAGCAGGGTGTTCTCAATGAGCAGTTCTTC,CASSLEQGVLNEQFF
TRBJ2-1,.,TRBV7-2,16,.,TGTGCCAGCAGCTTAGCTTACTCGGTAACCTACAATGAGCAGTTCTTC,CASSLAYSVTYNEQFF
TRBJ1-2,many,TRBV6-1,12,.,TGTGCCAGCAGTGAAGGGGGATATGGCTACACCTTC,CASSEGGYGYTF
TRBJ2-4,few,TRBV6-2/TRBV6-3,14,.,TGTGCCAGCAGCTCAGAGCCTCTCAAAAACATTCAGTACTTC,CASSSEPLKNIQYF
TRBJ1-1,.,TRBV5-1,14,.,TGCGCCAGCAGCGGGACAACCATGAACACTGAAGCTTTCTTT,CASSGTTMNTEAFF
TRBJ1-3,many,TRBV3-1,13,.,TGTGCCAGCAGCCTTCAAACTGGAAACACCATATATTTT,CASSLQTGNTIYF
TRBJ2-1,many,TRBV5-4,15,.,TGTGCCAGCAGCTTGAAGAGCGGAACCTACAATGAGCAGTTCTTC,CASSLKSGTYNEQFF
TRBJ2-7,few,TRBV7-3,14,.,TGTGCCAGCAGTTCCGGGACGGACTCCTACGAGCAGTACTTC,CASSSGTDSYEQYF
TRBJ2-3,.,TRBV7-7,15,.,TGTGCTAGCAGCCCTCGGACGACTAGCACAGATACGCAGTATTTT,CASSPRTTSTDTQYF
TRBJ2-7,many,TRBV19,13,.,TGTGCCAGTAGTATGTCCCCTCCGGACGAGCAGTACTTC,CASSMSPPDEQYF
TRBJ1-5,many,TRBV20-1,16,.,TGCAGTGCTAGGCCTTCGCAGACGGAGGCCCTACGACCCCAGCATTTT,CSARPSQTEALRPQHF
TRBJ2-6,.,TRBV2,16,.,TGTGCCAGCAAAAGACAGGCCATCTCTGGGGCCAACGTCCTGACTTTC,CASKRQAISGANVLTF
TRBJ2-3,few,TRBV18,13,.,TGTGCCAGCTCACGGACGGAGCGGCATACGCAGTATTTT,CASSRTERHTQYF